This TCR beta chain came from a study of blood T cell repertoires in COVID-19. The overall study: Samples came from the United States, Italy and Spain, spanning acute and convalescent COVID-19. Sources were T cells, B-cell-depleted T cells, or PBMCs; the material itself was cDNA or gDNA.

Per the study methods: Amplified reference gene primers provided the basis for estimating nucleated cell counts. Assay: immunoSEQ multiplex PCR; the TCRdb copy retains only in-frame clones and omits some. V and J calls and clone size come straight from that table; D and trimming were deduced from the DNA. This sample carries around 240,000 clones, around 80% of them seen once, and the ten largest clones take 1.2% to 1.5%. Trimming left V 6 bases short and J 3 bases short, with 16 bases between. CDR3 size: 15 residues. In germline, CDR1 is MNHEY, CDR2 SVGAGI. This clonotype originated in a woman aged 40 to 50 who had recovered from COVID-19. The chain couples TRBV6-5 to TRBJ2-3, with D perhaps TRBD1 (7 bases). The specimen sequenced was peripheral blood. The CDR3 here is CASSRGTDSTDTQYF. In DNA form, the CDR3 reads TGTGCCAGCAGCCGCGGGACAGACTCAACAGATACGCAGTATTTT.